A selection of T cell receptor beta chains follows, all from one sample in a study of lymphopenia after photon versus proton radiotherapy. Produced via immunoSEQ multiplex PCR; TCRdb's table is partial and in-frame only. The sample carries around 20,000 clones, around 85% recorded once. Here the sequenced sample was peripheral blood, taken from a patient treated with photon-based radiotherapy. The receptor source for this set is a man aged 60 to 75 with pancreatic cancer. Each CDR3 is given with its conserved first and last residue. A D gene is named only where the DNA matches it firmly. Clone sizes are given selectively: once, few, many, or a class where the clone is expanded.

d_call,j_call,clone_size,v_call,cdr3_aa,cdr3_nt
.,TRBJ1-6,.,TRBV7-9,CASRGGAGPLHF,TGTGCCAGCAGAGGGGGGGCCGGACCCCTCCACTTT
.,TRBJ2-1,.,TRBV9,CASSVGGSDNEQFF,TGTGCCAGCAGCGTAGGAGGTTCTGACAATGAGCAGTTCTTC
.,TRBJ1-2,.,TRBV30,CAWNRGWGYTF,TGTGCCTGGAATAGGGGATGGGGCTACACCTTC
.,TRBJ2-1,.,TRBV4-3,CASSQDGRRGGIYNEQFF,TGCGCCAGCAGCCAAGATGGTCGCCGAGGGGGAATCTACAATGAGCAGTTCTTC
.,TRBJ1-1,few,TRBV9,CASSVGGDTEAFF,TGTGCCAGCAGCGTTGGGGGTGACACTGAAGCTTTCTTT
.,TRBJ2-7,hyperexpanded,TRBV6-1,CASSEDIGAYEQYF,TGTGCCAGCAGTGAAGATATAGGGGCCTACGAGCAGTACTTC
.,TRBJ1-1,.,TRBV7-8,CASSPAGRGGKAEAFF,TGTGCCAGCAGCCCCGCGGGAAGGGGTGGGAAGGCTGAAGCTTTCTTT
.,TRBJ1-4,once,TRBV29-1,CSVAEGRTNEKLFF,TGCAGCGTGGCGGAGGGCCGGACTAATGAAAAACTGTTTTTT
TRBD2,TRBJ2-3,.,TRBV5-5,CASSLAGGPFSTDTQYF,TGTGCCAGCAGCCTAGCGGGGGGGCCATTTAGCACAGATACGCAGTATTTT
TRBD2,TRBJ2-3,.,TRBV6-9,CASSWGLAGRSGSTDTQYF,TGTGCCAGCAGTTGGGGACTAGCGGGGCGATCCGGAAGCACAGATACGCAGTATTTT
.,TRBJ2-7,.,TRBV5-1,CASSYATDEQYF,TGCGCCAGCAGCTACGCGACAGACGAGCAGTACTTC
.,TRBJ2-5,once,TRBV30,CAWSGTDQETQYF,TGTGCCTGGAGTGGGACGGACCAAGAGACCCAGTACTTC
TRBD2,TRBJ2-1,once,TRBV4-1,CASSPGGAESYNEQFF,TGCGCCAGCAGCCCCGGGGGGGCGGAGTCCTACAATGAGCAGTTCTTC
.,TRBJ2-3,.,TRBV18,CASSPRTVGTQYF,TGTGCCAGCTCACCACGGACTGTTGGTACGCAGTATTTT
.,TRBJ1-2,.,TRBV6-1,CASKVTAVYGYTF,TGTGCCAGCAAGGTCACAGCCGTCTATGGCTACACCTTC
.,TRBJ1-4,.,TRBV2,CASRTTREAAEKLFF,TGTGCCAGCAGAACCACCAGGGAGGCGGCCGAAAAACTGTTTTTT
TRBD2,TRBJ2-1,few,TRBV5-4,CASSLAGGPNEQFF,TGTGCCAGCAGCTTGGCGGGGGGGCCCAATGAGCAGTTCTTC
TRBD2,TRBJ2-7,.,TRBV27,CASSKLAGGYEQYF,TGTGCCAGCAGTAAACTAGCGGGGGGCTACGAGCAGTACTTC
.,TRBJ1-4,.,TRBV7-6,CASSLGGRNEKLFF,TGTGCCAGCAGCTTAGGTGGCAGGAACGAAAAACTGTTTTTT
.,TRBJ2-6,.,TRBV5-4,CASSLAPRGSGANVLTF,TGTGCCAGCAGCTTGGCCCCCAGGGGCTCTGGGGCCAACGTCCTGACTTTC
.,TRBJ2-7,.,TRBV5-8,CASSLELSFAGTNEQYF,TGTGCCAGCAGCTTGGAACTAAGTTTTGCGGGGACGAACGAGCAGTACTTC
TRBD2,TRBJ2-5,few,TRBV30,CACALADQETQYF,TGTGCCTGTGCGCTAGCGGACCAAGAGACCCAGTACTTC
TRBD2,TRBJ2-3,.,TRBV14,CASSEWTSVTDTQYF,TGTGCCAGCAGCGAGTGGACTAGCGTCACAGATACGCAGTATTTT
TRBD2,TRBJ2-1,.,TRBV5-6,CASSLALAGGNEQFF,TGTGCCAGCAGCTTGGCCCTAGCGGGGGGCAATGAGCAGTTCTTC
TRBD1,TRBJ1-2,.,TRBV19,CASSIDLRGLDYGYTF,TGTGCCAGTAGTATAGACCTGAGGGGGCTCGACTATGGCTACACCTTC
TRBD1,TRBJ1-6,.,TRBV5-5,CASSGDRANSPLHF,TGTGCCAGCAGCGGGGACAGGGCTAATTCACCCCTCCACTTT
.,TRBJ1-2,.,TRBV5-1,CASSLDLRANYGYTF,TGCGCCAGCAGCTTGGATCTTCGGGCTAACTATGGCTACACCTTC
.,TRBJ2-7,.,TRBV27,CASMMLAGAFEQYF,TGTGCCAGCATGATGTTGGCAGGGGCCTTCGAGCAGTACTTC
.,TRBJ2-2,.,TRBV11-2,CASSLDYTGELFF,TGTGCCAGCAGCTTAGACTACACCGGGGAGCTGTTTTTT
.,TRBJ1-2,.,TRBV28,CASSFPAELLGYTF,TGTGCCAGCAGTTTTCCAGCTGAACTTCTTGGCTACACCTTC
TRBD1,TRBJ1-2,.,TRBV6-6,CASSYTPDRVDGYTF,TGTGCCAGCAGTTACACGCCTGACAGGGTTGATGGCTACACCTTC
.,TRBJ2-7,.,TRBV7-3,CASSLPHPRTYEQYF,TGTGCCAGCAGCTTACCACACCCCAGGACCTACGAGCAGTACTTC
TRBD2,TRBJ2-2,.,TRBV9,CASRGTSGESGELFF,TGTGCCAGCAGAGGGACTAGCGGGGAGTCCGGGGAGCTGTTTTTT
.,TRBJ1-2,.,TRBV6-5,CASSYSMWGRGDGYTF,TGTGCCAGCAGTTACTCGATGTGGGGTAGAGGGGATGGCTACACCTTC
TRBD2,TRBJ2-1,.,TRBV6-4,CASSDSSGGEVNEQFF,TGTGCCAGCAGTGACTCCTCGGGGGGGGAGGTAAATGAGCAGTTCTTC
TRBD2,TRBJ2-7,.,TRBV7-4,CASSSPQLAGVYEQYF,TGTGCCAGCAGCTCCCCCCAACTAGCGGGGGTCTACGAGCAGTACTTC
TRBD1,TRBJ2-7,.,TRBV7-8,CASSLGGQPYEQYF,TGTGCCAGCAGCTTAGGGGGACAGCCCTACGAGCAGTACTTC
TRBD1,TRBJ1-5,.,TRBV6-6,CASSPLDRGNQPQHF,TGTGCCAGCAGTCCCCTAGACAGGGGCAATCAGCCCCAGCATTTT
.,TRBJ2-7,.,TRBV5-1,CASNDRDGPYEQYF,TGCGCCAGCAACGACCGGGACGGTCCCTACGAGCAGTACTTC
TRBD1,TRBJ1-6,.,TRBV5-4,CASSLGAGGFVPLHF,TGTGCCAGCAGCTTGGGGGCAGGGGGTTTTGTACCCCTCCACTTT
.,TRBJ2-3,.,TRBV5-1,CASSLGGSSTDTQYF,TGCGCCAGCAGCTTGGGGGGGTCTAGCACAGATACGCAGTATTTT
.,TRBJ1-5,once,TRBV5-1,CASSLVGASNQPQHF,TGCGCCAGCAGCTTAGTGGGGGCGAGCAATCAGCCCCAGCATTTT
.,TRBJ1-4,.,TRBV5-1,CASSSSNEKLFF,TGCGCCAGCAGCTCTTCAAATGAAAAACTGTTTTTT
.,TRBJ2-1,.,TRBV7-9,CASSAPDYNEQFF,TGTGCCAGCAGCGCGCCGGACTACAATGAGCAGTTCTTC
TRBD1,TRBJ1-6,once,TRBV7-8,CASSFRGGNSPLHF,TGTGCCAGCAGCTTCAGGGGGGGGAATTCACCCCTCCACTTT
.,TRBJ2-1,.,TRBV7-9,CASSRTDGIEQFF,TGTGCCAGCAGCCGCACGGATGGTATTGAGCAGTTCTTC
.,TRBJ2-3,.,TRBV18,CASSPTVTGILTDTQYF,TGTGCCAGCTCACCAACTGTAACAGGGATTCTCACAGATACGCAGTATTTT
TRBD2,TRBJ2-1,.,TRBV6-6,CASTPSGYNEQFF,TGTGCCAGCACCCCTAGCGGATACAATGAGCAGTTCTTC
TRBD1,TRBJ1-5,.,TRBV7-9,CASSSGTGLQPQHF,TGTGCCAGCAGCTCCGGGACAGGACTACAGCCCCAGCATTTT
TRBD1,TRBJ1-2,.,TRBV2,CASSETGGAWYGYTF,TGTGCCAGCAGTGAGACAGGGGGCGCTTGGTATGGCTACACCTTC